In this sample, the clone carrying this TCR beta chain turned up once. A multiplex PCR was run with 60 Vbeta primers and 13 Jbeta primers. Data came from immunoSEQ multiplex PCR; TCRdb stores just in-frame clones and leaves some out. The sample has 150,000 to 200,000 clones, 70% to 90% seen once. The sample is drawn from a study of cytomegalovirus exposure and HLA in healthy donors. Germline V CDR1 and CDR2: MNHEY, SVGAGI. V was pared by 6 bases and J by 7 bases, with 6 bases of the junction left unmatched. This CDR3 comprises 14 residues. The chain employs TRBV6-5 and TRBJ1-6; 7 bases match TRBD1. The clonotype comes from a man aged 18 to 30 in good health and CMV-seropositive. The sequenced sample was PBMCs. The CDR3 is CASRRQGWNSPLHF. CDR3 sequence (DNA): TGTGCCAGCAGGAGACAGGGCTGGAATTCACCCCTCCACTTT.